The 25 T cell receptor beta chains in this list originate from one sample, sequenced in a study of T cell changes during pregnancy in multiple sclerosis. The protocol was immunoSEQ multiplex PCR, while the TCRdb copy is restricted to in-frame clones and leaves out a portion. The repertoire holds just over 30,000 clones, with about 88% as singletons. The material was CD8+ T cells from peripheral blood mononuclear cells, obtained in the second trimester of pregnancy. All receptors come from a female donor with multiple sclerosis, enrolled in a pregnancy study.

The genes are TRBV4-3 and TRBJ2-7; 14 nucleotides line up with TRBD2. The CDR3 loop spans 16 amino acids. J lost 3 bases, V lost 4 bases, and 5 bases had no gene match. Germline V gene data show CDR1 as LGHNA and CDR2 as YSLEER. The CDR3 coding sequence is TGCGCCAGCAGCCTGGGACTAGCGGGAGAAGGCTACGAGCAGTACTTC. Translating it yields CASSLGLAGEGYEQYF.

This clone appeared once. The chain links TRBV4-1 to TRBJ2-1; 7 bases are shared with TRBD2. The germline gives CDR1 MGHRA, CDR2 YSYEKL. V lost 4 bases and J lost 4; bases outside the gene matches: 16. The CDR3 consists of 18 residues. CDR3 in amino acids: CASSLRYGLVSLYNEQFF. The DNA for the CDR3 is TGCGCCAGCAGCCTTAGGTATGGACTAGTTTCCCTTTACAATGAGCAGTTCTTC.

The chain couples TRBV5-5 to TRBJ2-6; TRBD1 agrees at 7 bases. The J segment lost 0 bases and the V segment lost 5 bases, leaving 11 bases of the junction unmatched. Germline CDR1 and CDR2: SGHKS and YYEKEE (reference sequence). The CDR3 consists of 18 residues. The CDR3 loop reads CASSDSRGYLSGANVLTF. The DNA of the CDR3 is TGTGCCAGCAGTGACTCCAGGGGGTATCTCTCTGGGGCCAACGTCCTGACTTTC.

This clone came up once. The CDR3 nucleotides are TGTGCCAGCAGCTTAGCTGGGAGCTCCTACAATGAGCAGTTCTTC. Protein product: CASSLAGSSYNEQFF. The rearrangement uses TRBV7-9 and TRBJ2-1, with D possibly being TRBD2 (5 bases). V lost 0 bases and J 0 bases, leaving 6 bases between the germline ends. The CDR3 is made up of 15 amino acids. From germline, CDR1 is SEHNR and CDR2 FQNEAQ (reference sequence).

The chain is built from TRBV5-1 and TRBJ2-1, with 8 bases that match TRBD1. The CDR3 is made up of 13 amino acids. The germline V gene encodes CDR1 SGHRS and CDR2 YFSETQ. V gave up 0 bases and J gave up 10 bases; unmatched junction bases: 3. This chain's CDR3 is CASSLVRGQEQFF. In DNA form, the CDR3 reads TGCGCCAGCAGCTTGGTCAGGGGGCAAGAGCAGTTCTTC.

DNA for the CDR3: TGTGCCAGCAGCCCAATTAGCGGGATCTACGAGCAGTACTTC. Residues: CASSPISGIYEQYF. The V gene is TRBV7-9, the J gene TRBJ2-7; 8 bases are a match to TRBD2. CDR1 is SEHNR, CDR2 FQNEAQ, per germline (reference sequence). Trimming took 5 bases from V and 3 from J; bases not matched to a gene: 6. The CDR3 covers 14 residues.

This chain links TRBV19 with TRBJ2-7; maybe TRBD1 (7 bases). Germline assignment: CDR1 LNHDA and CDR2 SQIVND (reference sequence). V was shortened by 1 base and J by 3 bases, with 10 bases between the two germline ends. There are 14 residues in the CDR3. The CDR3 nucleotides are TGTGCCAGTAGTATAGGACAGGGAGGCTACGAGCAGTACTTC. Encoded protein: CASSIGQGGYEQYF.

This chain links TRBV27 with TRBJ1-5; 8 bases fit TRBD1. V was pared by 0 bases and J by 7 bases, with 5 bases of the junction left unmatched. The CDR3 is made up of 15 amino acids. Per germline, CDR1 MNHEY and CDR2 SMNVEV (reference sequence). CDR3 in amino acids: CASSLSRTGSQPQHF. CDR3 sequence (DNA): TGTGCCAGCAGTTTATCCCGGACAGGGAGCCAGCCCCAGCATTTT.

The CDR3 loop reads CASSQDGQMNTEAFF. DNA of the CDR3: TGTGCCAGCAGCCAAGATGGGCAGATGAACACTGAAGCTTTCTTT. This chain links TRBV14 with TRBJ1-1; D gene ambiguous. The ends were cut back, 0 bases at V and 0 bases at J, with 8 bases in the middle. In germline, CDR1 is SGHDN, CDR2 FVKESK. The CDR3 sequence is 15 residues long.

The rearrangement joins TRBV29-1 to TRBJ2-7; 8 bases line up with TRBD1. The junction had 2 bases not matched to a gene; V was cut back by 5 bases and J by 2 bases. Germline assignment: CDR1 SQVTM and CDR2 ANQGSEA. The CDR3 contains 12 residues. CDR3 in amino acids: CSVSGGAYEQYF. The DNA of the CDR3 is TGCAGCGTTTCAGGGGGCGCCTACGAGCAGTACTTC.

On this clone: Relative to the germline gene, one junction end is altered; a read error may explain this. CDR3 region: CASSLALGLSWVF. The CDR3, as DNA: TGTGCCAGCAGCTTGGCCCTGGGACTTTCGTGGGTCTTC. The J gene is TRBJ2-1, the V gene TRBV5-6; the D gene is possibly TRBD2 (6 bases). This CDR3 comprises 13 residues. Looked up from germline, CDR1 is SGHDT and CDR2 is YYEEEE.

This clone was observed a single time. The chain links TRBV4-3 to TRBJ2-7, with 7 bases matching TRBD1. V lost 0 bases to trimming and J lost 1 base; unmatched junction nucleotides: 6. Germline assignment: CDR1 LGHNA and CDR2 YSLEER. CDR3 length equals 16 residues. The CDR3 reads CASSQDATGASYEQYF. The CDR3 DNA sequence: TGCGCCAGCAGCCAAGATGCAACAGGGGCTTCCTACGAGCAGTACTTC.

This chain connects TRBV4-3 to TRBJ2-7, with 7 bases aligning to TRBD2. CDR3 length: 15 residues. V trimming: 2 bases; J trimming: 1 base; junction bases outside the gene matches: 5. Germline CDR1 is LGHNA and CDR2 is YSLEER. The CDR3 DNA follows: TGCGCCAGCAGCCAATTCCTAGCGGAATCCTACGAGCAGTACTTC. Its translation is CASSQFLAESYEQYF.

This clone showed up just once. The CDR3 DNA sequence: TGCGCCAGCAGCCAAGCAGGGGGTTCCTACGAGCAGTACTTC. Translated, it gives CASSQAGGSYEQYF. The chain carries TRBV4-1 and TRBJ2-7; TRBD1 matches 7 bases. V was clipped by 1 base and J by 1 base; unmatched bases: 1. The CDR3 is 14 residues long. Germline V gene lookup returns CDR1 MGHRA and CDR2 YSYEKL.

The rearrangement joins TRBV5-1 to TRBJ1-1; D unresolved. Germline V gene lookup returns CDR1 SGHRS and CDR2 YFSETQ. Trimming shortened V by 2 bases and J by 1 base, and 9 bases separated the two germline ends. This CDR3 has 14 residues. The CDR3: CASSLRSANTEAFF. In DNA, the CDR3 is TGCGCCAGCAGCTTACGGAGCGCGAACACTGAAGCTTTCTTT.

The rearrangement links TRBV7-9 to TRBJ2-1, with TRBD2 identical over 10 bases. With 5 bases clipped from V and 4 bases from J, the junction kept 5 bases outside the gene matches. The germline CDR1 and CDR2 sequences are SEHNR and FQNEAQ (reference sequence). This CDR3 is built from 15 residues. The CDR3 sequence: CASSKLAGKYNEQFF. CDR3 nucleotide sequence: TGTGCCAGCAGCAAACTAGCGGGGAAATACAATGAGCAGTTCTTC.

In this sample, this clone turned up once. This chain connects TRBV7-7 to TRBJ2-5, with unresolved D. The CDR3 has 13 residues. CDR1 and CDR2 (germline): SSHAT, FNYEAQ (reference sequence). The CDR3 is CAVLARDQETQYF. For the CDR3, the DNA is TGTGCTGTCTTAGCCCGGGACCAAGAGACCCAGTACTTC.

CDR3 DNA: TGTGCCAGCAGCCAACGCGACAGGGGGCGCGGTGACTATGGCTACACCTTC. Its protein product is CASSQRDRGRGDYGYTF. The chain carries TRBV4-2 and TRBJ1-2; 10 nucleotides align to TRBD1. The germline CDR1 and CDR2 sequences are LGHNA and YNFKEQ. The J segment lost 3 bases and the V segment lost 2 bases, leaving 9 bases of the junction unmatched. The CDR3 extends over 17 amino acids.

J is TRBJ2-7 and V is TRBV27; 9 bases fit TRBD1. Trimming cost V 5 bases and J 3 bases; bases outside gene matches: 5. The CDR3 is 14 residues long. Looked up from germline, CDR1 is MNHEY and CDR2 is SMNVEV (reference sequence). The CDR3 DNA sequence: TGTGCCAGCAGTAAGGGACAGGGTCTCTACGAGCAGTACTTC. Protein product: CASSKGQGLYEQYF.

This clone was seen a single time. The chain couples TRBV19 to TRBJ2-1; TRBD2 is a possible D gene (5 bases). V lost 3 bases, J lost 10 bases, and 7 bases lay in between. This CDR3 has 11 residues. From germline, CDR1 is LNHDA and CDR2 SQIVND (reference sequence). The CDR3 DNA sequence: TGTGCCAGTAGTATTTCGGGAGAGCAGTTCTTC. Its translation: CASSISGEQFF.

The rearrangement uses TRBV4-1 and TRBJ2-1, with D possibly being TRBD1 (5 bases). Germline V gives CDR1 MGHRA, CDR2 YSYEKL. V lost 0 bases and J lost 7, with 10 bases in between. The CDR3 consists of 14 residues. In nucleotides, the CDR3 is TGCGCCAGCAGCCAAGATCTTAGGGGAAATGAGCAGTTCTTC. Translation gives CASSQDLRGNEQFF.

The chain recombines TRBV10-3 with TRBJ1-1; no firm D call. CDR3 length: 12 amino acids. Trimming took 0 bases from V and 4 from J, leaving 3 bases between them. Germline assignment: CDR1 ENHRY and CDR2 SYGVKD. The CDR3 DNA reads as TGTGCCATCAGTGAGTCGAGCACTGAAGCTTTCTTT. It encodes CAISESSTEAFF.

This chain links TRBV5-4 with TRBJ2-2, with D possibly matching TRBD2 (6 bases). V was cut by 1 base and J by 2 bases, with 12 bases left in between. The CDR3 runs 16 residues. CDR1 and CDR2 (germline): SGHNT, YYREEE (reference sequence). DNA of the CDR3: TGTGCCAGCAGCTTGACGGGGCGGGGCAACACCGGGGAGCTGTTTTTT. It yields the protein CASSLTGRGNTGELFF.

In the case of this clone: Only one base separates this from a far larger clonotype, so it likely reflects a read error. Other DNA sequences in the sample encode the same CDR3. V and J are TRBV4-3 and TRBJ2-2, with D tentatively TRBD2 (5 bases). Trimming pared 2 bases from V and 8 bases from J, leaving 15 bases between. From germline, CDR1 is LGHNA and CDR2 YSLEER. This CDR3 has 15 residues. CDR3 amino acids: CASSQYEGSTGELFF. The CDR3 bases are TGCGCCAGCAGCCAATATGAGGGAAGCACTGGGGAGCTGTTTTTT.

This chain joins TRBV27 and TRBJ1-2; D may be TRBD1 (6 bases). The CDR3 is made up of 15 amino acids. With 5 bases removed from V and 0 bases from J, the gap between germline ends came to 13 bases. CDR1 is MNHEY, CDR2 SMNVEV, per germline (reference sequence). CDR3 residues: CASSLRGKTNYGYTF. In nucleotides, the CDR3 is TGTGCCAGCAGTCTAAGGGGGAAAACTAACTATGGCTACACCTTC.